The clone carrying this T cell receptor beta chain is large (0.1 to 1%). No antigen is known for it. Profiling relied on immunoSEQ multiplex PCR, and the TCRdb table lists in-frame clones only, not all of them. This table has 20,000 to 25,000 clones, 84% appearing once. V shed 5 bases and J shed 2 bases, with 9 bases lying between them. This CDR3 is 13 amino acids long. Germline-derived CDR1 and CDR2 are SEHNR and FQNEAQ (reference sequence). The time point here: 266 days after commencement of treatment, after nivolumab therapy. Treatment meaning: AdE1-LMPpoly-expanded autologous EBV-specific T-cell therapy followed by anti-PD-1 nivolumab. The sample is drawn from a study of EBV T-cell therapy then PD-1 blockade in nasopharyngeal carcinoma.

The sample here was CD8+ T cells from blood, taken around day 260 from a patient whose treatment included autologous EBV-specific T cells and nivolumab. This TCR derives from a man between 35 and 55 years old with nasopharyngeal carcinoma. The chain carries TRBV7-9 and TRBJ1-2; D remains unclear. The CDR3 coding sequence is TGTGCCAGCAGCCCCGGACTCAACTATGGCTACACCTTC. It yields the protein CASSPGLNYGYTF. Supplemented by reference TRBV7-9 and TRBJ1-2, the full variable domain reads DTGVSQNPRHKITKRGQNVTFRCDPISEHNRLYWYRQTLGQGPEFLTYFQNEAQLEKSRLLSDRFSAERPKGSFSTLEIQRTEQGDSAMYLCASSPGLNYGYTFGSGTRLTVV.